The source of this T cell receptor beta chain is a study of memory CD4+ T cells and cytomegalovirus serostatus. The sort gate was single viable CD3+CD4+CD8-CD45RO+ cells for memory CD4+ T cells. CDR1 SGHNT and CDR2 YENEEA come from the germline V gene. V dropped 3 bases and J dropped 3; count of bases not matched to a gene: 8. CDR3 length: 15 amino acids. Repertoires were generated with immunoSEQ multiplex PCR, while TCRdb's copy carries only in-frame clones and drops some. The sample lists 45,000 to 50,000 clones; around 80% were seen once. Sequencing input: memory CD4+ T cells from blood. The receptor was isolated from an adult in good health and CMV-seronegative. This rearrangement joins TRBV11-3 to TRBJ2-7, with 7 bases that match TRBD1. The CDR3 protein is CASSLGGQDDYEQYF. CDR3 coding DNA: TGTGCCAGCAGCTTGGGCGGACAGGACGACTACGAGCAGTACTTC.